These 12 T cell receptor beta chains share one sample of origin, sequenced in a study of graft-versus-host responses after intestinal transplantation. Produced via immunoSEQ multiplex PCR; TCRdb's table is partial and in-frame only. The table includes about 94,000 clones, roughly 90% detected once. Antigens for these TCRs are unknown. The material sequenced was unstimulated CD8+ T cells sorted from spleen or lymph node cells, taken before intestinal transplant. These receptors all stem from a human donor who received an intestinal transplant.

The V call is TRBV5-6, the J call TRBJ2-6, with 7 bases aligning to TRBD1. Germline V gives CDR1 SGHDT, CDR2 YYEEEE. With V trimmed by 0 bases and J by 0 bases, 3 bases remained unmatched. CDR3 length: 17 residues. CDR3 protein: CASSLGQGSSGANVLTF. CDR3 in DNA: TGTGCCAGCAGCTTGGGACAGGGCAGCTCTGGGGCCAACGTCCTGACTTTC.

The chain combines TRBV30 with TRBJ2-7; tentative D call: TRBD1 (6 bases). Germline V gives CDR1 GTSNPN, CDR2 SVGIG (reference sequence). The V end lost 6 bases, the J end lost 5 bases, and 14 bases lay between the germline ends. There are 12 residues in the CDR3. CDR3 coding DNA: TGTGCCTGTGACCTACAGGGCCACGAGCAGTACTTC. Translation: CACDLQGHEQYF.

This chain joins TRBV5-5 and TRBJ2-7; no definite D call. The CDR3 runs to 12 residues. The V and J ends lost 7 bases and 3 bases respectively, with 11 bases between them. CDR1 SGHKS and CDR2 YYEKEE come from the germline V gene (reference sequence). The CDR3 DNA reads TGTGCCAGCGCCAATGAGTTCTACGAGCAGTACTTC. Its translation: CASANEFYEQYF.

V usage is TRBV13 and J usage is TRBJ2-1; 10 bases agree with TRBD2. The germline V gene encodes CDR1 PRHDT and CDR2 FYEKMQ (reference sequence). The CDR3 totals 15 residues. Unmatched junction bases numbered 6, after V lost 4 bases and J lost 6 bases. DNA for the CDR3: TGTGCCAGCAGCTCCGAGCGGGAGGGAGGCAATGAGCAGTTCTTC. Its protein is CASSSEREGGNEQFF.

The CDR3 is CASSQSRHGGNSPLHF. Written as DNA, the CDR3 is TGCGCCAGCAGCCAAAGCCGCCACGGGGGTAATTCACCCCTCCACTTT. This chain joins TRBV4-1 and TRBJ1-6, with D perhaps matching TRBD1 (5 bases). V dropped 2 bases and J dropped 6 bases, with 14 bases sitting between them. The CDR3 covers 16 residues. Germline V gives CDR1 MGHRA, CDR2 YSYEKL.

DNA for the CDR3: TGCAGCGTTGTGGGCAAGATCTTGGGACAGGGGGCGCGGAGCTACGAGCAGTACTTC. It encodes CSVVGKILGQGARSYEQYF. The chain recombines TRBV29-1 with TRBJ2-7; the match to TRBD1 covers 12 bases. The CDR3 is 19 amino acids. Germline-derived CDR1 and CDR2 are SQVTM and ANQGSEA. J was trimmed by 3 bases and V by 4 bases; bases with no gene match: 19.

The chain has TRBV4-3 and TRBJ2-1, with 14 bases lining up with TRBD2. Trimming at V came to 4 bases and at J to 8 bases, leaving 7 bases not matched to a gene. Germline assignment: CDR1 LGHNA and CDR2 YSLEER. The CDR3 loop spans 16 amino acids. For the CDR3, the DNA is TGCGCCAGCAGCCCCCGGACTAGCGGGGGGAGGGATGAGCAGTTCTTC. Its translation: CASSPRTSGGRDEQFF.

As to this clone: The identical CDR3 is also encoded by other nucleotide sequences in the sample. V and J are TRBV5-1 and TRBJ2-1; no definite D call. The germline gives CDR1 SGHRS, CDR2 YFSETQ. Trimming removed 0 bases from V and 4 bases from J, with 5 bases in between. The CDR3 totals 13 residues. CDR3 sequence reads: CASSLAPYNEQFF. The CDR3 DNA reads as TGCGCCAGCAGCTTGGCTCCTTACAATGAGCAGTTCTTC.

This clone was observed a handful of times. V and J are TRBV30 and TRBJ1-4; tentatively, D is TRBD1 (6 bases). V was shortened by 1 base and J by 6 bases, with 18 bases between the two germline ends. CDR3 length: 16 amino acids. Germline CDR1 is GTSNPN and CDR2 is SVGIG (reference sequence). CDR3 nucleotides: TGTGCCTGGAGTGGGGGGTCCGAGGGGGTTTATGAAAAACTGTTTTTT. It specifies CAWSGGSEGVYEKLFF. Based on the CDR3 plus reference TRBV30 and TRBJ1-4, the full variable domain is SQTIHQWPATLVQPVGSPLSLECTVEGTSNPNLYWYRQAAGRGLQLLFYSVGIGQISSEVPQNLSASRPQDRQFILSSKKLLLSDSGFYLCAWSGGSEGVYEKLFFGSGTQLSVL.

This clone was seen a single time. This chain connects TRBV11-2 to TRBJ2-7, with D tentatively TRBD2 (6 bases). The V gene lost 8 bases and the J gene lost 4 bases, with 12 bases spanning the gap. This CDR3 has 12 residues. CDR1 SGHAT and CDR2 FQNNGV come from the germline V gene. The CDR3 nucleotides read TGTGCCAGCGAGTTTAGCGGATACGAGCAGTACTTC. Its translation: CASEFSGYEQYF.

The chain couples TRBV29-1 to TRBJ1-2; D might be TRBD1 (5 bases). This CDR3 has 12 residues. Germline V gives CDR1 SQVTM, CDR2 ANQGSEA. Trimming shortened V by 8 bases and J by 0 bases, and 10 bases separated the two germline ends. The DNA of the CDR3 is TGCAGCATACAGGAACCTAACTATGGCTACACCTTC. The encoded protein is CSIQEPNYGYTF.

The chain carries TRBV18 and TRBJ1-1, with 8 bases lining up with TRBD1. Germline lookup yields CDR1 KGHSH and CDR2 LQKENI. The J segment lost 0 bases and the V segment lost 6 bases, leaving 12 bases of the junction unmatched. The CDR3 is 17 residues long. The DNA for the CDR3 is TGTGCCAGCTCCCCAGACAGGGGATCGATGATGAACACTGAAGCTTTCTTT. Protein: CASSPDRGSMMNTEAFF.